Below, 22 T cell receptor beta chains from the same sample are listed, as sequenced in a study of shared clonotypes between healthy human individuals (dated by TCRdb to 2020 to 2021). Receptor amplification or capture employed the immunoSEQ multiplex PCR assay. In its TCRdb copy, this immuneACCESS table keeps in-frame sequences only and misses some clones. Where compared with another copy, unresolved V genes explain less than half of these, and the others have no known cause. The sample has 2,500,000 or so clones on record, over 85% of them singletons. The biggest ten clones account for about 0.39% of the sample. Sequencing was carried out using naive CD4+ T cells from PBMCs. Interpreted using the paper, the cell subset or site label stands for: CD45RA+ positively selected. Source of these receptors: a man younger than 35 in good health. Some clones in this sample may be carry-over from other donors' samples.

The sample holds one count of this clone. The CDR3 spells CASSGGQGEKDEQYF. The CDR3 bases are TGTGCCAGCAGCGGAGGACAGGGTGAGAAGGACGAGCAGTACTTC. The J gene is TRBJ2-7, the V gene TRBV9, with 8 bases matching TRBD1. The CDR3 has 15 residues. The germline CDR1 and CDR2 sequences are SGDLS and YYNGEE. The V segment lost 3 bases and the J segment 5 bases; nucleotides outside the gene matches: 10.

V is TRBV27 and J is TRBJ1-1, with TRBD1 matching 10 bases. Losses at the gene ends were 0 bases for V and 8 bases for J; bases not matched to a gene: 0. This CDR3 has 13 residues. Per germline, CDR1 MNHEY and CDR2 SMNVEV (reference sequence). CDR3 protein: CASSLSTGGEAFF. CDR3 nucleotide sequence: TGTGCCAGCAGTTTATCGACAGGGGGCGAAGCTTTCTTT.

V usage is TRBV12-5 and J usage is TRBJ2-7; TRBD1 or TRBD2 may be the D gene (5 bases each). The CDR3 contains 14 residues. The V end lost 7 bases, the J end lost 2 bases, and 15 bases lay between the germline ends. Germline V gene lookup returns CDR1 LGHNT and CDR2 FRNRAP. CDR3 DNA sequence: TGTGCTAGTGTCCACGCCGGGACGGCCTACGAGCAGTACTTC. Encoded protein: CASVHAGTAYEQYF. Using reference TRBV12-5 and TRBJ2-7 for the parts outside the CDR3, the full variable domain is DARVTQTPRHKVTEMGQEVTMRCQPILGHNTVFWYRQTMMQGLELLAYFRNRAPLDDSGMPKDRFSAEMPDATLATLKIQPSEPRDSAVYFCASVHAGTAYEQYFGPGTRLTVT.

The rearrangement links TRBV21-1 to TRBJ2-5; the table's D call, TRBD1, was not checked against the DNA. TRBV21-1 is recorded as a pseudogene. The CDR3 covers 15 residues. The CDR3 reads CASSTWGRDSETQYF. The CDR3 DNA is TGTGCCAGCAGCACATGGGGCAGGGATAGCGAGACCCAGTACTTC.

The V call is TRBV7-2, the J call TRBJ2-7, with unresolved D. There are 14 residues in the CDR3. The germline V gene encodes CDR1 SGHTA and CDR2 FQGNSA. Trimming shortened V by 5 bases and J by 5 bases, and 16 bases separated the two germline ends. Written as DNA, the CDR3 is TGTGCCAGCAGCGCCACGGGCGGTGTCAACGAGCAGTACTTC. It yields the protein CASSATGGVNEQYF.

V and J are TRBV10-3 and TRBJ2-1, with TRBD2 matching 16 bases. The V segment lost 2 bases and the J segment 3 bases; nucleotides outside the gene matches: 4. Germline V CDR1 and CDR2: ENHRY, SYGVKD. CDR3 length equals 18 residues. The CDR3 DNA reads as TGTGCCATCAGTGAGGGGACTAGCGGGAGGGCCCGCTACAATGAGCAGTTCTTC. This gives the protein CAISEGTSGRARYNEQFF.

This chain links TRBV7-2 with TRBJ2-2; 10 bases are a match to TRBD2. This CDR3 is 15 amino acids long. Trimming removed 1 base from V and 10 bases from J; junction bases left unmatched: 6. Per germline, CDR1 SGHTA and CDR2 FQGNSA. The CDR3 bases are TGTGCCAGCAGCTTAGTGCTAGCGGGAGCCGAGGAGCTGTTTTTT. Translated: CASSLVLAGAEELFF.

The V and J genes are TRBV4-1 and TRBJ1-5; tentatively, D is TRBD1 (5 bases). The ends were cut back, 1 base at V and 7 bases at J, with 20 bases in the middle. Germline CDR1 MGHRA, CDR2 YSYEKL. The CDR3 consists of 17 residues. Here the CDR3 DNA reads TGCGCCAGCAGCCAAGTAGACGGGGGGTACCTGGTACAGCCCCAGCATTTT. It codes for CASSQVDGGYLVQPQHF.

This rearrangement joins TRBV19 to TRBJ1-1; tentatively, D is TRBD1 (6 bases). Germline values: CDR1 LNHDA, CDR2 SQIVND (reference sequence). The V and J ends lost 4 bases and 11 bases respectively, with 17 bases between them. CDR3 size: 13 residues. Here the CDR3 reads CASSNIGTRDAFF. CDR3 in DNA: TGTGCCAGTAGTAACATAGGGACAAGGGATGCTTTCTTT. The full variable domain, in which reference TRBV19 and TRBJ1-1 provide the parts outside the CDR3, is DGGITQSPKYLFRKEGQNVTLSCEQNLNHDAMYWYRQDPGQGLRLIYYSQIVNDFQKGDIAEGYSVSREKKESFPLTVTSAQKNPTAFYLCASSNIGTRDAFFGQGTRLTVV.

V gene TRBV13 combines with J gene TRBJ1-4; maybe TRBD1 (6 bases). Germline V lookup: CDR1 PRHDT, CDR2 FYEKMQ (reference sequence). The CDR3 sequence is 15 residues long. Trimming cost V 6 bases and J 5 bases, with 16 bases left between them. The CDR3: CASSSAGHLNEKLFF. Written as DNA, the CDR3 is TGTGCCAGCAGTTCGGCGGGACACCTCAATGAAAAACTGTTTTTT.

The chain links TRBV5-4 to TRBJ2-1; 9 positions match TRBD2. This CDR3 spans 16 amino acids. The V and J ends lost 3 bases and 0 bases, in that order; junction bases with no gene match: 4. Germline V lookup: CDR1 SGHNT, CDR2 YYREEE (reference sequence). CDR3 sequence (DNA): TGTGCCAGCAGCTATGGCGGGAGGGGCTCCTACAATGAGCAGTTCTTC. Encoded protein: CASSYGGRGSYNEQFF.

The chain uses TRBV7-9 and TRBJ2-2, with 13 bases lining up with TRBD2. Trimming removed 1 base from V and 6 bases from J; junction bases left unmatched: 8. The V gene's germline CDR1 is SEHNR and CDR2 FQNEAQ (reference sequence). This CDR3 comprises 18 residues. The CDR3, as DNA: TGTGCCAGCAGCTTAGTTTGGACTAGCGGGAGTTTAGCCGGGGAGCTGTTTTTT. Residues: CASSLVWTSGSLAGELFF. Looking up the rest from reference TRBV7-9 and TRBJ2-2 gives the full variable domain: DTGVSQNPRHKITKRGQNVTFRCDPISEHNRLYWYRQTLGQGPEFLTYFQNEAQLEKSRLLSDRFSAERPKGSFSTLEIQRTEQGDSAMYLCASSLVWTSGSLAGELFFGEGSRLTVL.

V and J are TRBV28 and TRBJ2-3, with D possibly being TRBD1 (6 bases). Deletions cut 5 bases from V and 5 bases from J, with 14 bases between. Germline loops: CDR1 MDHEN, CDR2 SYDVKM. CDR3 length: 14 residues. Written as DNA, the CDR3 is TGTGCCAGCAGTGGGAACAGGGACCTAGATACGCAGTATTTT. Its translation: CASSGNRDLDTQYF.

The rearrangement joins TRBV11-2 to TRBJ1-1; D is perhaps TRBD1 (6 bases). Germline loops: CDR1 SGHAT, CDR2 FQNNGV. The V end was cut by 5 bases, the J end by 4 bases, with 11 bases between. The CDR3 contains 13 residues. In DNA, the CDR3 is TGTGCCAGCAGCCCAGGGGCACGCACTGAAGCTTTCTTT. Protein product: CASSPGARTEAFF.

The count of this clone is one. V is TRBV11-3 and J is TRBJ2-7; TRBD2 is a possible D gene (5 bases). Trimming took off 5 bases at V and 6 bases at J, with 11 bases between the two ends. The CDR3 has 12 amino acids. Per the germline V gene, CDR1 is SGHNT and CDR2 is YENEEA. The CDR3, as DNA: TGTGCCAGCAGCCGGCAGAGCGGCGAGCAGTACTTC. Translation: CASSRQSGEQYF. The full variable domain, completed using reference TRBV11-3 and TRBJ2-7, is EAGVVQSPRYKIIEKKQPVAFWCNPISGHNTLYWYLQNLGQGPELLIRYENEEAVDDSQLPKDRFSAERLKGVDSTLKIQPAELGDSAVYLCASSRQSGEQYFGPGTRLTVT.

The V gene is TRBV4-1, the J gene TRBJ2-4; 11 positions agree with TRBD2. Per germline, CDR1 MGHRA and CDR2 YSYEKL. V dropped 1 base and J dropped 6; count of bases not matched to a gene: 2. The CDR3 contains 15 residues. CDR3 region: CASSQVGTSGNIQYF. The CDR3 nucleotides read TGCGCCAGCAGCCAAGTTGGGACTAGCGGAAACATTCAGTACTTC.

This chain joins TRBV5-1 and TRBJ2-5; the D gene is possibly TRBD2 (5 bases). This CDR3 has 15 residues. V gave up 1 base and J gave up 3 bases, with 13 bases separating them. The germline CDR1 and CDR2 sequences are SGHRS and YFSETQ. The CDR3 reads CASSLFSAGEETQYF. The CDR3 nucleotides are TGCGCCAGCAGCTTGTTTTCTGCGGGTGAAGAGACCCAGTACTTC. The whole variable domain, remainder taken from reference TRBV5-1 and TRBJ2-5, is KAGVTQTPRYLIKTRGQQVTLSCSPISGHRSVSWYQQTPGQGLQFLFEYFSETQRNKGNFPGRFSGRQFSNSRSEMNVSTLELGDSALYLCASSLFSAGEETQYFGPGTRLLVL.

The chain employs TRBV2 and TRBJ2-1; 8 nucleotides line up with TRBD2. CDR1 SNHLY and CDR2 FYNNEI come from the germline V gene. CDR3 size: 15 residues. V shed 6 bases and J 6 bases; nucleotides not matched to a gene: 10. CDR3 protein: CASRRGLAVGNEQFF. DNA for the CDR3: TGTGCCAGCAGGCGTGGACTAGCTGTCGGCAATGAGCAGTTCTTC.

The chain employs TRBV28 and TRBJ1-1; D is possibly TRBD1 (5 bases). CDR1 MDHEN and CDR2 SYDVKM come from the germline V gene. The CDR3 extends over 15 amino acids. Trimming stripped 4 bases from V and 1 base from J, with 13 bases between. The CDR3 sequence: CASSSPGEGNTEAFF. The DNA of the CDR3 is TGTGCCAGCAGTTCACCGGGGGAGGGGAACACTGAAGCTTTCTTT.

V gene TRBV7-9 combines with J gene TRBJ1-2, with D tentatively TRBD1 (5 bases). Trimming cost V 5 bases and J 3 bases, with 16 bases left between them. The CDR3 has 15 residues. In germline, CDR1 is SEHNR, CDR2 FQNEAQ (reference sequence). The CDR3 DNA follows: TGTGCCAGCAGCCCTGAGAGGGGTGCGGACTATGGCTACACCTTC. It encodes CASSPERGADYGYTF. The full variable domain, with the rest looked up from reference TRBV7-9 and TRBJ1-2, is DTGVSQNPRHKITKRGQNVTFRCDPISEHNRLYWYRQTLGQGPEFLTYFQNEAQLEKSRLLSDRFSAERPKGSFSTLEIQRTEQGDSAMYLCASSPERGADYGYTFGSGTRLTVV.

The chain recombines TRBV9 with TRBJ2-7; no clear D. CDR3 length: 13 amino acids. Trimming stripped 0 bases from V and 9 bases from J, with 13 bases between. From germline, CDR1 is SGDLS and CDR2 YYNGEE. The CDR3 reads CASSVELVRRQYF. DNA of the CDR3: TGTGCCAGCAGCGTAGAGTTGGTTAGGCGGCAGTACTTC. Full variable domain (outside the CDR3, taken from reference TRBV9 and TRBJ2-7): DSGVTQTPKHLITATGQRVTLRCSPRSGDLSVYWYQQSLDQGLQFLIQYYNGEERAKGNILERFSAQQFPDLHSELNLSSLELGDSALYFCASSVELVRRQYFGPGTRLTVT.

V usage is TRBV27 and J usage is TRBJ1-3; TRBD1 might be the D (5 bases). The CDR3 is 16 amino acids. Trimming took 0 bases from V and 0 from J, leaving 9 bases between them. Germline-derived CDR1 and CDR2 are MNHEY and SMNVEV (reference sequence). The CDR3 loop reads CASSLSGTASGNTIYF. In DNA form, the CDR3 reads TGTGCCAGCAGTTTATCAGGGACGGCCTCTGGAAACACCATATATTTT.